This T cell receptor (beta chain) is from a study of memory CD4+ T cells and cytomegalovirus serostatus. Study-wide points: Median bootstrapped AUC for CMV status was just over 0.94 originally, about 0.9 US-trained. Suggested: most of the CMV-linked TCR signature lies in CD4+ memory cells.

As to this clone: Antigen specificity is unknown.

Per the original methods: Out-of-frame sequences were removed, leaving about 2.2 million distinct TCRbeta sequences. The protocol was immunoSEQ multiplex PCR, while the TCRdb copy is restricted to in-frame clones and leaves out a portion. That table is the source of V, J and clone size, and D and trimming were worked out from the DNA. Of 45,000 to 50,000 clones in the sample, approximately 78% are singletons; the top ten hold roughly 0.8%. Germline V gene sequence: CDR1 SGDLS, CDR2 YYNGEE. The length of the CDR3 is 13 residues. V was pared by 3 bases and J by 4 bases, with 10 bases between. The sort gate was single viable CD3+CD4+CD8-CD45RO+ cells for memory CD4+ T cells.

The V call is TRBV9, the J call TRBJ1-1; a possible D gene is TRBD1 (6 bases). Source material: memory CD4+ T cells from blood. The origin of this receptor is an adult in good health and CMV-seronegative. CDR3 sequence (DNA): TGTGCCAGCAGCGGCACAGGGACCACTGAAGCTTTCTTT. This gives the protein CASSGTGTTEAFF.